This T cell receptor beta chain was observed in a study of blood T cell repertoires in COVID-19. As handled by the study authors: Reference gene primer amplification gave estimated nucleated cell counts. The table came from immunoSEQ multiplex PCR; TCRdb's copy has only in-frame clones and leaves some out. V and J calls and clone size are those listed in that table; D and trimming were worked out from the DNA. The sample holds about 160,000 clones, over 70% seen once. The CDR3 has 13 amino acids. Losses at the gene ends were 2 bases for V and 6 bases for J; bases not matched to a gene: 2. CDR1 is LGHDT, CDR2 YNNKEL, per germline (reference sequence).

This receptor was obtained from a woman in her fifties or sixties who had recovered from COVID-19. V gene TRBV3-1 (or the pseudogene TRBV3-2) combines with J gene TRBJ1-2; 8 nucleotides align to TRBD1. The sample consisted of PBMCs or T cells enriched from blood (not recorded which). The CDR3 sequence: CASSQSTGDGYTF. CDR3 coding DNA: TGTGCCAGCAGCCAATCGACAGGGGATGGCTACACCTTC.